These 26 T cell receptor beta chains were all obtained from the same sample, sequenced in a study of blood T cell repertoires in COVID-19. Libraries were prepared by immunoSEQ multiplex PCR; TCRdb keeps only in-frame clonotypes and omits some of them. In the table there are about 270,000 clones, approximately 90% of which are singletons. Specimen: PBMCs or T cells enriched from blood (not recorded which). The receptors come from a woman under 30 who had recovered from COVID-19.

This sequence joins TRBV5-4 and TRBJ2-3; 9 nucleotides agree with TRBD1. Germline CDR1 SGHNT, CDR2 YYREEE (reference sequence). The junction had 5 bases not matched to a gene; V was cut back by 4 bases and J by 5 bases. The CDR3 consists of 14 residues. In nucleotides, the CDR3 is TGTGCCAGCAGCGTAACAGGGGGCGAAGATACGCAGTATTTT. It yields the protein CASSVTGGEDTQYF.

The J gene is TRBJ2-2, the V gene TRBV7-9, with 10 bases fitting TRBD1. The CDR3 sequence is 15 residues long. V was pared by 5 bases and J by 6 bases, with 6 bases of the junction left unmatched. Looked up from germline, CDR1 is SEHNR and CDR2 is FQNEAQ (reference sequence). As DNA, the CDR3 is TGTGCCAGCAGCCCAGGGACAGGGGCATCCGGGGAGCTGTTTTTT. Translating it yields CASSPGTGASGELFF.

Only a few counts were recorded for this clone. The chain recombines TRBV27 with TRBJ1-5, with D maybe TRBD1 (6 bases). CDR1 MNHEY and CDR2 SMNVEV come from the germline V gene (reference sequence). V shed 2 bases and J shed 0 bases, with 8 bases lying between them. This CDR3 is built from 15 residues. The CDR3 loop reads CASSLNRASNQPQHF. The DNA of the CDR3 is TGTGCCAGCAGTTTAAACAGGGCTAGCAATCAGCCCCAGCATTTT.

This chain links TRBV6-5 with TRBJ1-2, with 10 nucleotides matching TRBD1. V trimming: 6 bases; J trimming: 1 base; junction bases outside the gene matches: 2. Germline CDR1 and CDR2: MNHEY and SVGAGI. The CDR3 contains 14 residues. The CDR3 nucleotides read TGTGCCAGCAGGGGACAGGGGAATAACTATGGCTACACCTTC. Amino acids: CASRGQGNNYGYTF.

The CDR3 reads CASSDRLNTEAFF. DNA for the CDR3: TGTGCCAGTAGTGACAGGCTGAACACTGAAGCTTTCTTT. V usage is TRBV19 and J usage is TRBJ1-1; maybe TRBD1 (6 bases). Germline-derived CDR1 and CDR2 are LNHDA and SQIVND (reference sequence). CDR3 length equals 13 residues. Trimming removed 5 bases at V and 0 bases at J, with 7 bases between.

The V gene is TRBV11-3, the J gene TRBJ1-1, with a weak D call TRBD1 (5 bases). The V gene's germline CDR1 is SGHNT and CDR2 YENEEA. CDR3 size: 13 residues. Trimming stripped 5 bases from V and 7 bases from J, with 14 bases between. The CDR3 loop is CASSASPGGEAFF. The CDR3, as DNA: TGTGCCAGCAGCGCGTCTCCGGGGGGTGAAGCTTTCTTT.

For the CDR3, the DNA is TGTGCCAGCAGCTTGGTAGGGGTAGAAGTTTCTGAAGCTTTCTTT. It yields the protein CASSLVGVEVSEAFF. This chain joins TRBV5-4 and TRBJ1-1, with a weak D call TRBD1 (5 bases). The germline V and J ends were trimmed by 0 bases and 6 bases, with 15 bases remaining between them. CDR1 SGHNT and CDR2 YYREEE come from the germline V gene (reference sequence). This CDR3 spans 15 amino acids.

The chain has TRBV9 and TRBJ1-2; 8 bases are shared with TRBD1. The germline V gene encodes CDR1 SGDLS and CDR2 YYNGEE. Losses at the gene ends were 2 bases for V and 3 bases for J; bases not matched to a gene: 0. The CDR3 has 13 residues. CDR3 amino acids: CASSVGQDYGYTF. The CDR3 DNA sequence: TGTGCCAGCAGCGTGGGACAGGACTATGGCTACACCTTC. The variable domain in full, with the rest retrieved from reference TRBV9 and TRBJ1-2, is DSGVTQTPKHLITATGQRVTLRCSPRSGDLSVYWYQQSLDQGLQFLIQYYNGEERAKGNILERFSAQQFPDLHSELNLSSLELGDSALYFCASSVGQDYGYTFGSGTRLTVV.

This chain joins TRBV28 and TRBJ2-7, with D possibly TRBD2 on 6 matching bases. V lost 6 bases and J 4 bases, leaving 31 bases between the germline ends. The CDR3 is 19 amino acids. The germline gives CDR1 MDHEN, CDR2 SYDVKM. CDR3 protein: CASSSLTTTGRLAAYEQYF. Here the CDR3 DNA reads TGTGCCAGCAGCAGCCTAACGACTACCGGGCGCTTAGCGGCTTACGAGCAGTACTTC.

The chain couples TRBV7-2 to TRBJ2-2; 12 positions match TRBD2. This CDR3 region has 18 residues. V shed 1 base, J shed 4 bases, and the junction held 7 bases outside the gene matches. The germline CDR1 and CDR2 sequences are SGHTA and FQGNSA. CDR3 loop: CASSLGSSGGAGTGELFF. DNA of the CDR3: TGTGCCAGCAGCTTAGGGTCTAGCGGGGGGGCAGGCACCGGGGAGCTGTTTTTT.

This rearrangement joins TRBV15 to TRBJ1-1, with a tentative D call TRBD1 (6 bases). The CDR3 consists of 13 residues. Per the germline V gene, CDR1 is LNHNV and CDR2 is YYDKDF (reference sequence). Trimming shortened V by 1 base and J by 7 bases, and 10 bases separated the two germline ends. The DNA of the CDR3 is TGTGCCACCAGCAGAGGCGGACAGTATGAAGCTTTCTTT. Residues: CATSRGGQYEAFF.

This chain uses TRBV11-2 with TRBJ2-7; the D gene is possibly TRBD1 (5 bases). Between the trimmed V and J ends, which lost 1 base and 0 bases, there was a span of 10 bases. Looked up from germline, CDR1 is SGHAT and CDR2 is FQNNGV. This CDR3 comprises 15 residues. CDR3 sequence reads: CASSLGRANSYEQYF. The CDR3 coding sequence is TGTGCCAGCAGCTTAGGCAGGGCAAACTCCTACGAGCAGTACTTC.

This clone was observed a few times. CDR3 sequence: CASSDSPGGSYEQYF. The CDR3 DNA sequence: TGTGCCAGCAGCGACAGCCCCGGAGGCTCCTACGAGCAGTACTTC. The rearrangement uses TRBV9 and TRBJ2-7; a weak D match, TRBD2 (5 bases). CDR3 length: 15 residues. From germline, CDR1 is SGDLS and CDR2 YYNGEE. Trimming removed 3 bases from V and 0 bases from J, with 13 bases in between.

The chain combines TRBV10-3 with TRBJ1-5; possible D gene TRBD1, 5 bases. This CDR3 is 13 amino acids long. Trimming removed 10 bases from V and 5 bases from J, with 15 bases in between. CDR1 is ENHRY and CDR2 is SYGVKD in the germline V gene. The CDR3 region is CATGGGVDQPQHF. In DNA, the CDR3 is TGTGCCACCGGCGGAGGGGTCGATCAGCCCCAGCATTTT.

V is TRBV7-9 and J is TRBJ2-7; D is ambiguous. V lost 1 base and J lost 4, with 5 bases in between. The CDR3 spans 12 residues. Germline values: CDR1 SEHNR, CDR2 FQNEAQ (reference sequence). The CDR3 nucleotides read TGTGCCAGCAGCTTAGATCCGTACGAGCAGTACTTC. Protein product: CASSLDPYEQYF. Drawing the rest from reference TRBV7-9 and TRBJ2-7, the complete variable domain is DTGVSQNPRHKITKRGQNVTFRCDPISEHNRLYWYRQTLGQGPEFLTYFQNEAQLEKSRLLSDRFSAERPKGSFSTLEIQRTEQGDSAMYLCASSLDPYEQYFGPGTRLTVT.

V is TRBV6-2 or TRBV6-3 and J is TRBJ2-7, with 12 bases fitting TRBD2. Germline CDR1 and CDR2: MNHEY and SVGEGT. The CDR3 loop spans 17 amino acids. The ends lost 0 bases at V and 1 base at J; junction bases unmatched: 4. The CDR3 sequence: CASSYSHGTSGSYEQYF. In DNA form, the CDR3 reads TGTGCCAGCAGTTACTCCCACGGGACTAGCGGGTCCTACGAGCAGTACTTC.

The CDR3 sequence is CASSWQFLSGNTIYF. CDR3 DNA sequence: TGTGCCAGTAGTTGGCAGTTCCTCTCTGGAAACACCATATATTTT. This chain links TRBV19 with TRBJ1-3, with unresolved D. There are 15 residues in the CDR3. Germline CDR1 LNHDA, CDR2 SQIVND (reference sequence). Trimming shortened V by 5 bases and J by 0 bases, and 11 bases separated the two germline ends.

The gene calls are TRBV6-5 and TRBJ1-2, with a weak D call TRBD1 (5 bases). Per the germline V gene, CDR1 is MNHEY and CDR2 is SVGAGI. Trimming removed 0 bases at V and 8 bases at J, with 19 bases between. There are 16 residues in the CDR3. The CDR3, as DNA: TGTGCCAGCAGTTACTCCTCACCCGGGGGAGGAGGGGGCTACACCTTC. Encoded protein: CASSYSSPGGGGGYTF.

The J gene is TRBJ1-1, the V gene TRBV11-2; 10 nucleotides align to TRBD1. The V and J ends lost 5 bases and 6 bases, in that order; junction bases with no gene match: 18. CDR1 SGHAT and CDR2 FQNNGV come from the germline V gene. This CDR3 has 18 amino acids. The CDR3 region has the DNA TGTGCCAGCAGCCTCCTAGGGGGTTGGGACAGGGGTTCCTCTGAAGCTTTCTTT. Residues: CASSLLGGWDRGSSEAFF.

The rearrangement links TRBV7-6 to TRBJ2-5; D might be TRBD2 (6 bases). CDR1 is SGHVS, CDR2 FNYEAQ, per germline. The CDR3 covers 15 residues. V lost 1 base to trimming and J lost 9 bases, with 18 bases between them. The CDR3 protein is CASSLGDWSAESQYF. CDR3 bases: TGTGCCAGCAGCTTAGGGGACTGGAGCGCTGAGTCCCAGTACTTC.

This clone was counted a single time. This CDR3 is CASSDIGTSQETQYF. The CDR3 DNA is TGTGCCAGCAGTGATATCGGGACATCCCAAGAGACCCAGTACTTC. The rearrangement links TRBV2 to TRBJ2-5; perhaps TRBD1 as D (6 bases). CDR3 length equals 15 residues. CDR1 and CDR2 (germline): SNHLY, FYNNEI. Trimming stripped 3 bases from V and 1 base from J, with 12 bases between.

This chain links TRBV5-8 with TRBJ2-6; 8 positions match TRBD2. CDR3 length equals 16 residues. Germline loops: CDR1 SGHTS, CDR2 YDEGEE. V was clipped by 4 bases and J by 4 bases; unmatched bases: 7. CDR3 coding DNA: TGTGCCAGCAGCCCCGGGAGGGGGGCCGGGGCCAACGTCCTGACTTTC. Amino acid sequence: CASSPGRGAGANVLTF.

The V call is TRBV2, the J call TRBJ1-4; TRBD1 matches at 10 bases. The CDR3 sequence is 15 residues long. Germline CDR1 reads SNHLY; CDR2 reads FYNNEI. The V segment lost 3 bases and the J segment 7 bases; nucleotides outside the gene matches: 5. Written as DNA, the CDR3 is TGTGCCAGCAGTGATGCTGGGACAGGGGTTGAAAAACTGTTTTTT. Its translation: CASSDAGTGVEKLFF.

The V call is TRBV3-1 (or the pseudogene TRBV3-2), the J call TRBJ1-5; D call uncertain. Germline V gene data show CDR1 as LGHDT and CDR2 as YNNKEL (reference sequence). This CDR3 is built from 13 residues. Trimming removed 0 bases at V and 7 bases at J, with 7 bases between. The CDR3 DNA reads TGTGCCAGCAGCCAAGATGGCCGACAGCCCCAGCATTTT. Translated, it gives CASSQDGRQPQHF.

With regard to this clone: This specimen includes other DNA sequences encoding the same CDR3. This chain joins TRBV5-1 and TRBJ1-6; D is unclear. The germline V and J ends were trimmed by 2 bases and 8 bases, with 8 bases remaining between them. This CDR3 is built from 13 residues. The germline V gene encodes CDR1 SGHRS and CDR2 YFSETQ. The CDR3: CASSLKLDSPLHF. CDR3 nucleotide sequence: TGCGCCAGCAGCTTAAAACTCGATTCACCCCTCCACTTT.

The CDR3 DNA reads as TGTGCCAGCTCACCACCGAGAGCAGGGGATGGCACCGGGGAGCTGTTTTTT. This sequence encodes CASSPPRAGDGTGELFF. This chain links TRBV18 with TRBJ2-2; weak D call: TRBD1 (6 bases). Germline values: CDR1 KGHSH, CDR2 LQKENI. The CDR3 is made up of 17 amino acids. Trimming removed 0 bases at V and 4 bases at J, with 15 bases between.